This record looks at one T cell receptor (beta chain) sequence and its context. Its antigen has not been determined. Per-base quality was not reported, and no clone a single base away is much larger than it. Ficoll-Paque density gradient centrifugation was used to isolate PBMCs. These data are taken from a study of T-cell memory formation after mild COVID-19 (dated by TCRdb to 2020 to 2022). For the wider study: Most TCR sequence clusters were specific to one of the two donors. In a couple of donors, T-cell clones that expanded and contracted after mild COVID-19 were followed by sequencing TCRalpha and TCRbeta repertoires longitudinally. The cohort was made up of two young adult volunteers, one female and one male, who were previously healthy.

CDR1 and CDR2, looked up from the germline V gene (reference sequence), are DFQATT and SNEGSKA. Counted from cysteine to phenylalanine, this CDR3 has 13 amino acids. Of the read, only the CDR3 DNA is kept; its 39 bases are in frame from base 1. Between the V and J ends, shortened by 1 base and 6 bases respectively, the junction contains 10 bases. The study at large found these results: From day 15 to 85, contracting clones showed balanced CD4/CD8 phenotypes, whereas a second wave of clones that expanded from day 15 to 37 leaned towards CD4+. SARS-CoV-2 specificity of the second-wave clones peaking on day 37 was not confirmed. Contracting CD4+ clones appeared mostly in the CM and EM memory subsets, whereas CD8+ clones were enriched in EMRA. The study covered only a couple of mild cases, and larger cohorts including severe cases with pre-infection samples were considered necessary. Some responding clones were found in pre-infection memory, which suggests that pre-existing cross-reactive memory T cells took part in the SARS-CoV-2 response.

Sequencer: Illumina NovaSeq 6000. cDNA libraries for TCRalpha and TCRbeta were prepared by 5'RACE using constant-segment primers, with sample barcodes and unique molecular identifiers added. RNA was extracted from every sample with Trizol reagent. Library amplification was performed in two PCR steps, and a second sample barcode and Illumina TruSeq adapters were introduced in the second step. Sequencing of the libraries was done on an Illumina NovaSeq, producing 2 x 150 bp paired-end reads. On the study's bioinformatics: The reads were demultiplexed and collapsed into UMI-guided consensus sequences using migec v1.2.7. Using mixcr v2.1.11, UMI consensuses were aligned to TRA and TRB V and J templates and then assembled into clonotypes. Expanded or contracted clonotypes were those called significant by both edgeR and NoisET, with noise models trained on biological replicates. edgeR calls used a false discovery rate-adjusted p below 0.01 and a log2 fold-change threshold of 1. PCA with hierarchical clustering of max-normalized trajectories of the 1000 most abundant clonotypes was used as exploratory dynamics analysis. Separately sequenced CD4+ and CD8+ repertoires were used to assign the CD4 or CD8 phenotype of responding clones. TCRdb reran the public reads through fastp at Q25 and MiXCR, keeping productive beta chains. For every CDR3 protein sequence, its rows merge into one entry that carries the most common genes and DNA. TCRdb assigned the V and J calls; the authors' analysis was not used. Counted in this sample were about 450,000 distinct CDR3 sequences; around 22% of them appeared once. The top ten clones comprise around 12% of the sample.

The chain employs TRBV20-1 and TRBJ1-5; a tentative D match to TRBD1 spans 6 bases. This TCR derives from an adult woman who had mild COVID-19 (a few samples of this study predate the infection). The sample titles of this study are shuffled in the database, so cell type and time point are left out; the donor was told from shared clones. Material for sequencing was PBMCs or a T cell subset sorted from them (not recorded which). The bases read TGCAGTGCTAGAGGCAGAGGGGGTCAGCCCCAGCATTTT. It encodes CSARGRGGQPQHF.